This T cell receptor (beta chain) was sequenced during a study of cytomegalovirus exposure and HLA in healthy donors. This clone was seen a few times. PCR employed 60 Vbeta and 13 Jbeta primers. The repertoire was sequenced with immunoSEQ multiplex PCR; TCRdb's copy has only in-frame clones and lacks some. The sample lists about 140,000 clones, more than 75% occurring once. The receptor's source is a male donor in good health and CMV-seronegative. Sequencing input: PBMCs.

The CDR3 is CASSEEGSYQPQHF. CDR3 sequence (DNA): TGTGCCAGCAGTGAAGAGGGGTCGTATCAGCCCCAGCATTTT. V is TRBV2 and J is TRBJ1-5, with D possibly being TRBD1 (5 bases). The CDR3 has 14 amino acids. Germline V gives CDR1 SNHLY, CDR2 FYNNEI. The V gene lost 1 base and the J gene lost 5 bases, with 9 bases spanning the gap.